Listed below are T cell receptor beta chains from one sample, sequenced in a study of T cell repertoires in cytomegalovirus infection. TCRdb itself ran the reads through MiXCR, one entry per CDR3 protein. The sample holds around 340,000 distinct CDR3 sequences, approximately 32% seen once. Their antigens are not known. Here the sequenced sample was cultured PBMCs, taken from culture after CMV antigen stimulation. These receptors were taken from a human donor in good health (CMV status not recorded). Some clones in this sample may be carry-over from other donors' samples. Both conserved end residues are part of each CDR3. Clone size is not always given. Where it is, it says once, few, many or a class for expanded clones.

TRBV27	TRBJ1-3	-	CASSLSFGFFSGNTIYF
TRBV19	TRBJ1-1	-	CASSPAGRITEAFF
TRBV6-1	TRBJ1-1	-	CASSRYRQGVSTEAFF
TRBV7-2	TRBJ2-3	many	CASSLRTSGTFGTQYF
TRBV6-5	TRBJ1-4	-	CASRRTTATNEKLFF
TRBV20-1	TRBJ2-1	few	CSARDGRGLDIHEQFF
TRBV6-8	TRBJ1-1	-	CASRSGQGVQNTEAFF
TRBV7-2	TRBJ2-3	many	CASSPRYGSTDTQYF
TRBV15	TRBJ2-5	-	CATSRERGRGETQYF
TRBV12-3/TRBV12-4	TRBJ2-1	once	CASSSEGTGRDNEQFF
TRBV5-6	TRBJ1-2	few	CASSLDRDPLFYGYTF